The rows below give T cell receptor beta chains drawn from one sample of a study of T-cell reconstitution after alpha-beta-depleted transplantation in children. One entry per CDR3 protein, called by TCRdb with MiXCR from the PCR reads. The sample shows some 520,000 distinct CDR3 sequences, approximately 30% of them seen only once. The material was PBMCs from the stem cell graft donor, obtained from the stem cell graft. These TCRs come from a human donor who donated a stem cell graft to a child with aplastic anemia. Both conserved end residues are part of each CDR3. D genes are given only for firm matches. Not all rows give a size; the values are once, few, many and, for expanded clones, a class.

abundance,len,v_gene,j_gene,d_gene,CDR3nt,CDR3aa
once,13,TRBV27,TRBJ1-3,NA,TGTGCCAGCAGAGGAGGAGGTGGAAACACCATATATTTT,CASRGGGGNTIYF
NA,14,TRBV28,TRBJ2-3,NA,TGTGCCAGCAGTTTACCCCACCAAGGCCCGGCGCAGTATTTT,CASSLPHQGPAQYF
NA,14,TRBV6-1,TRBJ2-1,NA,TGTGCCAGCGCTAGGGGTGTTTCCTACAATGAGCAGTTCTTC,CASARGVSYNEQFF
NA,15,TRBV28,TRBJ2-3,TRBD2,TGTGCCAGCAGTGTAGCGGGAGGGCCGTTAAATACGCAGTATTTT,CASSVAGGPLNTQYF
NA,16,TRBV6-5,TRBJ1-1,NA,TGTGCCAGCAGTTACGGCTACGGTTTTGTGAACACTGAAGCTTTCTTT,CASSYGYGFVNTEAFF
once,16,TRBV7-6,TRBJ2-2,TRBD1,TGTGCCAGCAGTTGGCCGGGACAGGGGAATGCCGGGGAGCTGTTTTTT,CASSWPGQGNAGELFF
NA,15,TRBV20-1,TRBJ2-2,NA,TGCAGTGCTAGAGTTTTGGGGACGAACACCGGGGAGCTGTTTTTT,CSARVLGTNTGELFF
NA,17,TRBV6-2/TRBV6-3,TRBJ2-2,TRBD1,TGTGCCAGCAGCGCCGCCGGGACAGGGGCGAACACCGGGGAGCTGTTTTTT,CASSAAGTGANTGELFF
few,14,TRBV4-2,TRBJ1-5,NA,TGTGCCAGCAGCCAAGAAGGGGATAGGCAGCCCCAGCATTTT,CASSQEGDRQPQHF
NA,15,TRBV18,TRBJ2-1,NA,TGTGCCAGCTCTACCGTCGCCCGCGCCTACAATGAGCAGTTCTTC,CASSTVARAYNEQFF
NA,13,TRBV29-1,TRBJ2-7,NA,TGCAGCGTGCGCAGGGAGAGCTCCTACGAGCAGTACTTC,CSVRRESSYEQYF
few,19,TRBV4-2,TRBJ2-5,TRBD2,TGTGCCAGCAGCCAAGATATCGTGCGGGAGAACTGGGACCAAGAGACCCAGTACTTC,CASSQDIVRENWDQETQYF
few,15,TRBV6-1,TRBJ2-7,NA,TGTGCCAGCAGTGGGGCGGCACGAACCTCCTACGAGCAGTACTTC,CASSGAARTSYEQYF
once,16,TRBV12-3/TRBV12-4,TRBJ2-1,NA,TGTGCCAGCAGTAACCAGGGTCGAAGGGGTTATGGTGAGCAGTTCTTC,CASSNQGRRGYGEQFF
few,14,TRBV12-3/TRBV12-4,TRBJ1-3,NA,TGTGCCAGCAGGATGGCAGGGGTCGGAAACACCATATATTTT,CASRMAGVGNTIYF
NA,18,TRBV6-1,TRBJ1-1,NA,TGTGCCAGCAGTGCCCGCGCTCTCAGGGTTTACATGAACACTGAAGCTTTCTTT,CASSARALRVYMNTEAFF
few,12,TRBV29-1,TRBJ2-1,NA,TGCAGCGTTGTCCTCCCAGGGGATGAGCAGTTCTTC,CSVVLPGDEQFF
NA,13,TRBV12-3/TRBV12-4,TRBJ1-2,TRBD1,TGTGCCAGCAGCACTACTGGGACAGTTGGCTACACCTTC,CASSTTGTVGYTF
NA,13,TRBV6-1,TRBJ1-2,NA,TGTGCCAGCAGTGACGTCCGGAACTATGGCTACACCTTC,CASSDVRNYGYTF
NA,14,TRBV3-1,TRBJ1-1,NA,TGTGCCAGCAGCCTCCACGGCATGAACACTGAAGCTTTCTTT,CASSLHGMNTEAFF
few,15,TRBV7-3,TRBJ2-3,NA,TGTGCCAGCAGCCACCGGGACCCTTTCACAGATACGCAGTATTTT,CASSHRDPFTDTQYF
few,14,TRBV5-5,TRBJ1-1,NA,TGTGCCAGCAGCTTGGGAGGGGATTGGACTGAAGCTTTCTTT,CASSLGGDWTEAFF
NA,15,TRBV20-1,TRBJ2-1,TRBD2,TGCAGTGCGGGACTAGCGGATCGCACGGGGGATGAGCAGTTCTTC,CSAGLADRTGDEQFF
NA,18,TRBV6-5,TRBJ2-3,NA,TGTGCCAGCAGTTACCGGCCACCCGGATTTTTAAGCACAGATACGCAGTATTTT,CASSYRPPGFLSTDTQYF
NA,14,TRBV30,TRBJ2-7,NA,TGTGCCTGGAGTGTTGGAGGGGGATCCTACGAGCAGTACTTC,CAWSVGGGSYEQYF
few,16,TRBV28,TRBJ2-1,NA,TGTGCCAGCAGTTTAAAGGCTCTGGGCTCCTACAATGAGCAGTTCTTC,CASSLKALGSYNEQFF
NA,17,TRBV7-2,TRBJ2-5,TRBD1,TGTGCCAGCAGCTTATCGAGACAGGGGATGAGCTCAGAGACCCAGTACTTC,CASSLSRQGMSSETQYF
few,13,TRBV19,TRBJ1-5,TRBD1,TGTGCCAGTGCCGGGACAGGCAATCAGCCCCAGCATTTT,CASAGTGNQPQHF
NA,14,TRBV5-5,TRBJ2-4,NA,TGTGCCAGCAGCACGTCCGGGACTCAGCAGAAGCAGTACTTC,CASSTSGTQQKQYF
NA,16,TRBV5-1,TRBJ2-1,TRBD2,TGCGCCAGCAGCTCGGACGGGAGCGGGAGTCCCAATGAGCAGTTCTTC,CASSSDGSGSPNEQFF
NA,14,TRBV6-1,TRBJ1-1,NA,TGTGCCAGCAGTGAAGGACTCAGGGTCACTGAAGCTTTCTTT,CASSEGLRVTEAFF
few,15,TRBV18,TRBJ1-1,NA,TGTGCCAGCTCACCTCCGGAGACGGCGAACACTGAAGCTTTCTTT,CASSPPETANTEAFF
few,13,TRBV29-1,TRBJ2-1,NA,TGCAGCCTCGGGGACTTCTCCTACAATGAGCAGTTCTTC,CSLGDFSYNEQFF
NA,13,TRBV27,TRBJ2-5,NA,TGTGCCAGCAGTATCCATGGGCGAGAGACCCAGTACTTC,CASSIHGRETQYF
NA,14,TRBV27,TRBJ1-2,NA,TGTGCCAGCAGTGGCGTCTCAGGGGATTATGGCTACACCTTC,CASSGVSGDYGYTF
NA,15,TRBV20-1,TRBJ1-1,NA,TGCAGTGCTAGACAACAGGTAACTATGAACACTGAAGCTTTCTTT,CSARQQVTMNTEAFF
NA,11,TRBV10-3,TRBJ2-1,NA,TGTGCCATCAGTGGCCTGGATGAGCAGTTCTTC,CAISGLDEQFF